Reported below is one T cell receptor (beta chain). Assay: immunoSEQ multiplex PCR; the TCRdb copy retains only in-frame clones and omits some. The repertoire holds 150,000 to 200,000 clones, with about 87% as singletons. These data originate in a study of control samples from healthy donors and cancer patients. V lost 5 bases and J lost 6; bases outside the gene matches: 8. Germline CDR1 and CDR2: MDHEN and SYDVKM. The CDR3 has 16 residues. Source material: blood. The rearrangement links TRBV28 to TRBJ1-6; TRBD1 matches at 9 bases. The receptor's source is a man aged 25 to 45 in good health. The CDR3 region is CASSHRPGQGNSPLHF. The CDR3 DNA reads TGTGCCAGCAGTCACAGGCCGGGACAGGGTAATTCACCCCTCCACTTT.